Here is one TCR beta chain with its context. This sample was included in a study of blood T cell repertoires in COVID-19. Study in general: The United States, Italy and Spain supplied acute and convalescent COVID-19 samples.

The CDR3 is made up of 19 amino acids. The J segment lost 0 bases and the V segment lost 1 base, leaving 6 bases of the junction unmatched. CDR1 and CDR2 from the germline V gene are SGHTA and FQGNSA. TCRdb's copy holds only in-frame clones and misses some; the assay was immunoSEQ multiplex PCR. Of roughly 150,000 clones listed, 85% to 90% are singletons. Sample: peripheral blood. The clonotype originates from a woman in her 70s with acute or convalescent COVID-19. This chain links TRBV7-2 with TRBJ2-1, with TRBD2 matching 13 bases. The CDR3 DNA reads TGTGCCAGCAGCTTAGAGGGACTAGCGGGACTAAGCTCCTACAATGAGCAGTTCTTC. Residues: CASSLEGLAGLSSYNEQFF. Supplemented by reference TRBV7-2 and TRBJ2-1, the full variable domain reads GAGVSQSPSNKVTEKGKDVELRCDPISGHTALYWYRQSLGQGLEFLIYFQGNSAPDKSGLPSDRFSAERTGGSVSTLTIQRTQQEDSAVYLCASSLEGLAGLSSYNEQFFGPGTRLTVL.